This TCR beta chain emerged from a study of cytotoxic CD8 clonotypes in ibrutinib-treated CLL. A single count supports this clone. Sequencing was performed with immunoSEQ multiplex PCR; in TCRdb, only in-frame clones are kept and a portion is missing. In the table there are 250,000 to 350,000 clones, 65% to 85% of which are singletons. The receptor's source is a human donor with chronic lymphocytic leukemia. This specimen was PBMCs, taken at disease progression, from a patient treated with ibrutinib.

DNA for the CDR3: TGTGCCAGCAGCTTAGGGGGGACAGCTATCTCCTACGAGCAGTACTTC. Translating it yields CASSLGGTAISYEQYF. The chain has TRBV7-6 and TRBJ2-7; 7 bases are a match to TRBD1. J was trimmed by 0 bases and V by 1 base; bases with no gene match: 6. Germline lookup yields CDR1 SGHVS and CDR2 FNYEAQ. The CDR3 is 16 residues long. Full variable domain (missing parts from reference TRBV7-6 and TRBJ2-7): GAGVSQSPRYKVTKRGQDVALRCDPISGHVSLYWYRQALGQGPEFLTYFNYEAQQDKSGLPNDRFSAERPEGSISTLTIQRTEQRDSAMYRCASSLGGTAISYEQYFGPGTRLTVT.